The 4 T cell receptor beta chains reported below all come from one sample, sequenced in a study of cytomegalovirus exposure and HLA in healthy donors. PCR involved 60 Vbeta and 13 Jbeta primers. The data were produced by immunoSEQ multiplex PCR, yet TCRdb's version contains in-frame clones alone and is incomplete. Of roughly 200,000 clones detected, roughly 88% appear once; the ten largest clones hold approximately 0.71%. Sequencing input: PBMCs. The origin of the receptors is a boy younger than 10 in good health and CMV-seronegative.

The chain couples TRBV27 to TRBJ2-1, with a weak D call TRBD1 (5 bases). This CDR3 has 17 amino acids. Germline V gene lookup returns CDR1 MNHEY and CDR2 SMNVEV (reference sequence). The V gene lost 1 base and the J gene lost 0 bases, with 13 bases spanning the gap. The CDR3 DNA follows: TGTGCCAGCAGTTTATGGTCCCCAGGGATCTCCTACAATGAGCAGTTCTTC. This gives the protein CASSLWSPGISYNEQFF.

The chain uses TRBV19 and TRBJ1-1; tentatively, D is TRBD1 (6 bases). CDR3 length: 13 amino acids. V gave up 3 bases and J gave up 4 bases, with 9 bases separating them. The germline V gene has CDR1 LNHDA and CDR2 SQIVND (reference sequence). The CDR3 is CASSMGGGTEAFF. The DNA for the CDR3 is TGTGCCAGTAGTATGGGAGGGGGCACTGAAGCTTTCTTT.

This chain uses TRBV6-5 with TRBJ2-1; no firm D call. V shed 0 bases and J shed 2 bases, with 11 bases lying between them. The CDR3 is 16 amino acids. Germline V lookup: CDR1 MNHEY, CDR2 SVGAGI. CDR3 nucleotide sequence: TGTGCCAGCAGTTACTCGAGTGTTATTGCCTACAATGAGCAGTTCTTC. Protein: CASSYSSVIAYNEQFF.

The chain recombines TRBV18 with TRBJ1-5; tentatively, D is TRBD1 (5 bases). The V end lost 4 bases, the J end lost 1 base, and 5 bases lay between the germline ends. The CDR3 is 13 residues long. Germline V gives CDR1 KGHSH, CDR2 LQKENI. In nucleotides, the CDR3 is TGTGCCAGCTCACAGGGGAGCAATCAGCCCCAGCATTTT. Its translation is CASSQGSNQPQHF.